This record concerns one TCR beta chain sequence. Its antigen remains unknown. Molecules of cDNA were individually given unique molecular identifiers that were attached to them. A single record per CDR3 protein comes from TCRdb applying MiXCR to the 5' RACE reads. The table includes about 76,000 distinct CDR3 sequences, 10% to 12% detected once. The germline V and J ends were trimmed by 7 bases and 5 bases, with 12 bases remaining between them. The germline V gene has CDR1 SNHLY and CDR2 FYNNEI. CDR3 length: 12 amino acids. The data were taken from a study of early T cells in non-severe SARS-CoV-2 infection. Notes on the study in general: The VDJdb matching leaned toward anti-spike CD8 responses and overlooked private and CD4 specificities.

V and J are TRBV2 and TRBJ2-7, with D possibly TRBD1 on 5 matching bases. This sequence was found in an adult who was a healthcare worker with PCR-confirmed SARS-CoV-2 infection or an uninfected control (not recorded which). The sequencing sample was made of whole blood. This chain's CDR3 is CASKGPSDEQYF. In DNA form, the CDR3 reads TGTGCCAGCAAGGGGCCCTCGGACGAGCAGTACTTC.